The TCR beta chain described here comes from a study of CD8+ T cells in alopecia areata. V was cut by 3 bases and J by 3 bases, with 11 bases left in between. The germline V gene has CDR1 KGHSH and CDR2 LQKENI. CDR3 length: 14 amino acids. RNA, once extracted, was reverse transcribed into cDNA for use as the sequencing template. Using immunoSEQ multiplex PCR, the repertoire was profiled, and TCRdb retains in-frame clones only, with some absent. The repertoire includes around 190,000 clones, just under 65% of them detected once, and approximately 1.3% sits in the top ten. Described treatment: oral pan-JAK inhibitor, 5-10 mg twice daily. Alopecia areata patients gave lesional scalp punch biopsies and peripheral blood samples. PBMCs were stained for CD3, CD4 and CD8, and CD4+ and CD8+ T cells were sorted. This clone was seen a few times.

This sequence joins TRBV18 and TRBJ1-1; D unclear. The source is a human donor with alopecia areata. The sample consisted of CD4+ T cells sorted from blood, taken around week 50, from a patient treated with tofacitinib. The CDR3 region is CASSPISVDTEAFF. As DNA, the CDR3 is TGTGCCAGCTCACCGATCTCGGTAGACACTGAAGCTTTCTTT.